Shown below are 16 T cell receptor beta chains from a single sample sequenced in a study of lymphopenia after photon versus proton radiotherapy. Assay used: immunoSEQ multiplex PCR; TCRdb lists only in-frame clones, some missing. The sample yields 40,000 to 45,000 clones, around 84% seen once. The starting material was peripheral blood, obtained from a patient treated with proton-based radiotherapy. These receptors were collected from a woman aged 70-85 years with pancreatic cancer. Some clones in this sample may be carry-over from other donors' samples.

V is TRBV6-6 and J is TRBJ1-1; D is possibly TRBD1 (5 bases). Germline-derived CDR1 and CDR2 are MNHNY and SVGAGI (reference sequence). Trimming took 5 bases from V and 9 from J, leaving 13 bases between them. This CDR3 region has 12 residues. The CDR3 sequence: CASSDGARQAFF. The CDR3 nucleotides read TGTGCCAGCAGTGACGGGGCGAGGCAAGCTTTCTTT.

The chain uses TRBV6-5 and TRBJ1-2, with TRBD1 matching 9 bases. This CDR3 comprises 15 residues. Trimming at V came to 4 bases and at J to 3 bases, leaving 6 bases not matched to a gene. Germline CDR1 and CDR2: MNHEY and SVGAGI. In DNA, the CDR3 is TGTGCCAGCAGTTCCGGACAGGGGAATTACTATGGCTACACCTTC. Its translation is CASSSGQGNYYGYTF.

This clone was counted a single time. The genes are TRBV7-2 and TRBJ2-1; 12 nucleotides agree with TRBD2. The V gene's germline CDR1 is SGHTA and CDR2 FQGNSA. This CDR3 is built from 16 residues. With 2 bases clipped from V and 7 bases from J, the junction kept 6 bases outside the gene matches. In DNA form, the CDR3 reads TGTGCCAGCAGCTTAAGTCTAGCGGGAGGGTGGAATGAGCAGTTCTTC. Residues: CASSLSLAGGWNEQFF.

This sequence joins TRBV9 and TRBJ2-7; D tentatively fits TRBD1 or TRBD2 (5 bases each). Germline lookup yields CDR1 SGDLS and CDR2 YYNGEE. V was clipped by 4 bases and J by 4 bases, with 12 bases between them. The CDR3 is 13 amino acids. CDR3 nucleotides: TGTGCCAGCAGCACCCGGGACGGGTACGAGCAGTACTTC. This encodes CASSTRDGYEQYF.

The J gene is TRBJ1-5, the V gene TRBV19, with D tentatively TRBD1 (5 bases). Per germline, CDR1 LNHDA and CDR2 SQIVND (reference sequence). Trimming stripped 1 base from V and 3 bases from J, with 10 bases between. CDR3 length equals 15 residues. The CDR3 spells CASSIGGITNQPQHF. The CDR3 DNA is TGTGCCAGTAGTATAGGGGGGATAACCAATCAGCCCCAGCATTTT. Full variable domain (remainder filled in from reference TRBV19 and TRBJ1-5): DGGITQSPKYLFRKEGQNVTLSCEQNLNHDAMYWYRQDPGQGLRLIYYSQIVNDFQKGDIAEGYSVSREKKESFPLTVTSAQKNPTAFYLCASSIGGITNQPQHFGDGTRLSIL.

Written as DNA, the CDR3 is TGTGCCGTCGGGACGGTCGATAAAGCTTTCTTT. This codes for CAVGTVDKAFF. The rearrangement joins TRBV30 to TRBJ1-1; D possibly corresponds to TRBD1 (5 bases). V was trimmed by 8 bases and J by 9 bases, leaving 16 bases between them. The CDR3 covers 11 residues. Germline V lookup: CDR1 GTSNPN, CDR2 SVGIG (reference sequence).

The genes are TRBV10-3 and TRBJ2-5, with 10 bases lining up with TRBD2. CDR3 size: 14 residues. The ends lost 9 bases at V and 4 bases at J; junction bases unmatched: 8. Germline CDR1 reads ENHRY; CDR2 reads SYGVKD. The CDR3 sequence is CAIQAGGDPETQYF. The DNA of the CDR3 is TGTGCCATTCAAGCGGGAGGGGACCCAGAGACCCAGTACTTC.

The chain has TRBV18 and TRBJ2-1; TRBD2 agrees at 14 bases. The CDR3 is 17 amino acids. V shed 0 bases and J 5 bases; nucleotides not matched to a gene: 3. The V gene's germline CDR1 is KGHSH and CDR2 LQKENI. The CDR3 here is CASSPPGTSGGNNEQFF. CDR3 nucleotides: TGTGCCAGCTCACCACCGGGGACTAGCGGGGGAAACAATGAGCAGTTCTTC.

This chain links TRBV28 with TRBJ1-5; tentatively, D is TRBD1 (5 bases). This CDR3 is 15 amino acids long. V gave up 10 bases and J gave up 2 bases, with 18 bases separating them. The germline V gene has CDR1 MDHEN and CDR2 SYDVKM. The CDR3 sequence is CATALQGRGNQPQHF. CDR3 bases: TGTGCCACCGCTCTTCAGGGACGGGGCAATCAGCCCCAGCATTTT.

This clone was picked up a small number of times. The CDR3: CASSIGQSTDTQYF. In nucleotides, the CDR3 is TGTGCCAGTAGTATTGGACAGAGCACAGATACGCAGTATTTT. This chain links TRBV19 with TRBJ2-3, with D perhaps TRBD1 (6 bases). The germline gives CDR1 LNHDA, CDR2 SQIVND (reference sequence). The V end was cut by 3 bases, the J end by 0 bases, with 7 bases between. The CDR3 loop spans 14 amino acids.

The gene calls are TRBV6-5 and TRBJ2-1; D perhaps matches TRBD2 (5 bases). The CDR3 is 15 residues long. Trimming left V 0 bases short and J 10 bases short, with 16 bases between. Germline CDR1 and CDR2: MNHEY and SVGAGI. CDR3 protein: CASSYSGFGEREQFF. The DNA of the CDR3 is TGTGCCAGCAGTTACTCAGGTTTCGGGGAGAGGGAGCAGTTCTTC.

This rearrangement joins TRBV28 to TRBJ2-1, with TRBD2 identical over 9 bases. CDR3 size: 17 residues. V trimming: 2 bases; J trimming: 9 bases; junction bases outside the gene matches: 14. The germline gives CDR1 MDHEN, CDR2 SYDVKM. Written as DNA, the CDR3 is TGTGCCAGCAGTTTAAGGAGGGGAGTAGCGGGAGTAGGTGAGCAGTTCTTC. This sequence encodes CASSLRRGVAGVGEQFF.

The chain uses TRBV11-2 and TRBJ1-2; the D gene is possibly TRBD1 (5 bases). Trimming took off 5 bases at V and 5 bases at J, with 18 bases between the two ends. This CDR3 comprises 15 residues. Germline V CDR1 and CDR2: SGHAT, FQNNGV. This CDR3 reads CASSPNRQQWYGYTF. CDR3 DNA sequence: TGTGCCAGCAGCCCTAACCGACAGCAGTGGTATGGCTACACCTTC.

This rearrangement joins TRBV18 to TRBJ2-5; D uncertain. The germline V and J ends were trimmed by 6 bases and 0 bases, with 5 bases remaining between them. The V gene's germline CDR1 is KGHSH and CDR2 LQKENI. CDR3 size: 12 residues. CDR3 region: CASSQDQETQYF. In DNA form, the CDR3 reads TGTGCCAGCTCGCAGGACCAAGAGACCCAGTACTTC.

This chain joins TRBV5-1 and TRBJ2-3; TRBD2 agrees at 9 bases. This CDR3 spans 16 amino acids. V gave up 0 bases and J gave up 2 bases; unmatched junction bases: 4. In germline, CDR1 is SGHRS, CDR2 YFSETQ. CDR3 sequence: CASSLEVAGVTDTQYF. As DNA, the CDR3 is TGCGCCAGCAGCTTGGAGGTAGCGGGAGTCACAGATACGCAGTATTTT. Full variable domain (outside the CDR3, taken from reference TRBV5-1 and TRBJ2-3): KAGVTQTPRYLIKTRGQQVTLSCSPISGHRSVSWYQQTPGQGLQFLFEYFSETQRNKGNFPGRFSGRQFSNSRSEMNVSTLELGDSALYLCASSLEVAGVTDTQYFGPGTRLTVL.

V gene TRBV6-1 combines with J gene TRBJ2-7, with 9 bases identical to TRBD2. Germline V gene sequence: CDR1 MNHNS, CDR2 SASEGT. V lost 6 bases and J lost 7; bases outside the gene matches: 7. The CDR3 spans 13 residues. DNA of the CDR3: TGTGCCAGCAGGGGACTAGCTGCTATGGAGCAGTACTTC. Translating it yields CASRGLAAMEQYF.